These 12 T cell receptor beta chains originate from one sample sequenced in a study of CD8+CD57+ T cells in acquired aplastic anemia. Genomic DNA was employed as the template in profiling TCR beta VDJ and CDR3. In TCRdb, the reads were re-called with MiXCR into one record per CDR3 protein. In the table there are 120,000 or so distinct CDR3 sequences, roughly 50% of which are singletons. Sequencing used sorted CD4+, CD8+, or CD8+CD57+ T cells (not recorded which) from PBMCs. The receptors shown here come from a human donor in good health, serving as a control.

As DNA, the CDR3 is TGTGCCATCAGTGAGTCGAAAGGACTAGCGGGGGGATACGAGCAGTACTTC. It yields the protein CAISESKGLAGGYEQYF. The chain links TRBV10-3 to TRBJ2-7; 14 nucleotides match TRBD2. CDR1 ENHRY and CDR2 SYGVKD come from the germline V gene. V was pared by 0 bases and J by 4 bases, with 5 bases of the junction left unmatched. The CDR3 covers 17 residues.

This clonotype was detected only a few times. The V call is TRBV7-7, the J call TRBJ2-7, with TRBD2 as a possible D gene (6 bases). The V and J ends lost 5 bases and 1 base respectively, with 21 bases between them. Germline lookup yields CDR1 SSHAT and CDR2 FNYEAQ (reference sequence). CDR3 length equals 17 residues. The CDR3, as DNA: TGTGCCAGCAGCCAAGAAGGCCGAGCAGGGAGGTCCTACGAGCAGTACTTC. Amino acids: CASSQEGRAGRSYEQYF.

V and J are TRBV29-1 and TRBJ1-2, with 11 bases identical to TRBD1. CDR3 length: 13 residues. V gave up 7 bases and J gave up 2 bases; unmatched junction bases: 3. CDR1 and CDR2 (germline): SQVTM, ANQGSEA. CDR3 sequence: CSAGQGANYGYTF. For the CDR3, the DNA is TGCAGCGCCGGACAGGGGGCGAACTATGGCTACACCTTC.

By proportion, this clonotype is medium-sized. The chain carries TRBV24-1 and TRBJ1-2; a possible D gene is TRBD1 (5 bases). Trimming took 3 bases from V and 4 from J, leaving 8 bases between them. CDR1 KGHDR and CDR2 SFDVKD come from the germline V gene. This CDR3 has 13 residues. CDR3 sequence reads: CATSDGHFYGYTF. The DNA of the CDR3 is TGTGCCACCAGTGATGGACATTTCTATGGCTACACCTTC.

CDR3 protein: CASSEGRADTQYF. The DNA of the CDR3 is TGTGCCAGCAGTGAGGGGCGGGCAGATACGCAGTATTTT. The chain links TRBV2 to TRBJ2-3; D tentatively reads TRBD1 or TRBD2 (5 bases each). Germline CDR1 and CDR2: SNHLY and FYNNEI. This CDR3 comprises 13 residues. V was cut by 3 bases and J by 4 bases, with 8 bases left in between.

The chain links TRBV25-1 to TRBJ1-6; 8 nucleotides match TRBD1. The ends lost 9 bases at V and 0 bases at J; junction bases unmatched: 4. CDR3 length equals 15 residues. Looked up from germline, CDR1 is MGHDK and CDR2 is SYGVNS. CDR3 bases: TGTGCCAGTTGGGACAGGAGCTCCTATAATTCACCCCTCCACTTT. This encodes CASWDRSSYNSPLHF. The complete variable domain, with remaining parts taken from reference TRBV25-1 and TRBJ1-6, reads EADIYQTPRYLVIGTGKKITLECSQTMGHDKMYWYQQDPGMELHLIHYSYGVNSTEKGDLSSESTVSRIRTEHFPLTLESARPSHTSQYLCASWDRSSYNSPLHFGNGTRLTVT.

The rearrangement links TRBV19 to TRBJ2-5; D is ambiguous. CDR3 length: 13 amino acids. Germline CDR1 and CDR2: LNHDA and SQIVND (reference sequence). V was pared by 1 base and J by 5 bases, with 8 bases between. The CDR3 sequence: CASSIGGAETQYF. The CDR3 DNA reads as TGTGCCAGTAGTATAGGAGGAGCGGAGACCCAGTACTTC.

The chain combines TRBV3-1 with TRBJ2-3, with D possibly being TRBD2 (5 bases). The V and J ends lost 0 bases and 2 bases respectively, with 12 bases between them. CDR3 size: 16 residues. Germline CDR1 reads LGHDT; CDR2 reads YNNKEL (reference sequence). CDR3 region: CASSQDQNGDTDTQYF. The DNA for the CDR3 is TGTGCCAGCAGCCAAGATCAAAACGGGGACACAGATACGCAGTATTTT.

V usage is TRBV10-3 and J usage is TRBJ1-2; tentatively, D is TRBD1 (6 bases). The ends were cut back, 0 bases at V and 8 bases at J, with 13 bases in the middle. Germline values: CDR1 ENHRY, CDR2 SYGVKD. The length of the CDR3 is 14 residues. In DNA form, the CDR3 reads TGTGCCATCAGTGAGTCTCGGAAGGGGGAAGGCTACACCTTC. Translating gives CAISESRKGEGYTF.

This chain joins TRBV10-3 and TRBJ1-2, with TRBD1 identical over 7 bases. From germline, CDR1 is ENHRY and CDR2 SYGVKD. CDR3 length: 12 residues. The V and J ends lost 8 bases and 8 bases, in that order; junction bases with no gene match: 8. The CDR3 sequence: CAIRWQGEGYTF. The CDR3 coding sequence is TGTGCCATCCGATGGCAGGGGGAGGGCTACACCTTC.

The V and J genes are TRBV11-1 and TRBJ2-4; weak D call: TRBD1 (5 bases). This CDR3 has 14 amino acids. Germline values: CDR1 SGHAT, CDR2 FQDESV (reference sequence). V was pared by 2 bases and J by 9 bases, with 14 bases between. DNA for the CDR3: TGTGCCAGCAGCTTAAACGGGCAGGGAAGCATTCAGTACTTC. Amino acid sequence: CASSLNGQGSIQYF.

V gene TRBV29-1 combines with J gene TRBJ1-2; D uncertain. Trimming shortened V by 4 bases and J by 0 bases, and 6 bases separated the two germline ends. The CDR3 sequence is 12 residues long. Germline loops: CDR1 SQVTM, CDR2 ANQGSEA. This CDR3 reads CSVALANYGYTF. In DNA form, the CDR3 reads TGCAGCGTTGCTCTAGCTAACTATGGCTACACCTTC.